The next 6 T cell receptor beta chains were all read from a single sample in a study of T cell changes during pregnancy in multiple sclerosis. The method was immunoSEQ multiplex PCR; TCRdb's version includes in-frame clones alone and lacks a portion of them. The sample carries under 85,000 clones, roughly nine tenths recorded once. The sample here was CD4+ T cells from peripheral blood mononuclear cells, taken before pregnancy. The receptor set was obtained from a female donor with multiple sclerosis, enrolled in a pregnancy study.

The CDR3 region is CASSLDGAGDTQYF. DNA for the CDR3: TGTGCCAGCAGCTTAGATGGGGCGGGGGATACGCAGTATTTT. This sequence joins TRBV7-9 and TRBJ2-3, with TRBD2 as a possible D gene (6 bases). The germline gives CDR1 SEHNR, CDR2 FQNEAQ (reference sequence). The V gene lost 1 base and the J gene lost 6 bases, with 11 bases spanning the gap. CDR3 length: 14 amino acids.

The chain combines TRBV2 with TRBJ1-2; 8 bases map to TRBD1. V shed 6 bases and J 2 bases; nucleotides not matched to a gene: 5. CDR1 SNHLY and CDR2 FYNNEI come from the germline V gene. The CDR3 spans 14 residues. The CDR3 bases are TGTGCCAGCAGACTGGACAGGGCCAACTATGGCTACACCTTC. Translating gives CASRLDRANYGYTF. Drawing the rest from reference TRBV2 and TRBJ1-2, the complete variable domain is EPEVTQTPSHQVTQMGQEVILRCVPISNHLYFYWYRQILGQKVEFLVSFYNNEISEKSEIFDDQFSVERPDGSNFTLKIRSTKLEDSAMYFCASRLDRANYGYTFGSGTRLTVV.

This chain uses TRBV5-1 with TRBJ2-1; 11 nucleotides agree with TRBD2. The V segment lost 4 bases and the J segment 5 bases; nucleotides outside the gene matches: 5. This CDR3 spans 15 amino acids. The germline CDR1 and CDR2 sequences are SGHRS and YFSETQ. The CDR3, as DNA: TGCGCCAGCAGCCAAAGACTAGCGGGGAACAATGAGCAGTTCTTC. It translates to CASSQRLAGNNEQFF.

The chain links TRBV15 to TRBJ2-6, with TRBD1 matching 7 bases. Germline V CDR1 and CDR2: LNHNV, YYDKDF (reference sequence). This CDR3 has 18 residues. The J segment lost 0 bases and the V segment lost 1 base, leaving 6 bases of the junction unmatched. The CDR3: CATSRGDRYSSGANVLTF. CDR3 coding DNA: TGTGCCACCAGCAGAGGGGACAGATACAGCTCTGGGGCCAACGTCCTGACTTTC.

This chain joins TRBV6-5 and TRBJ2-3, with D perhaps matching TRBD1 (6 bases). The CDR3 is 16 residues long. Per germline, CDR1 MNHEY and CDR2 SVGAGI. Between the trimmed V and J ends, which lost 4 bases and 6 bases, there was a span of 20 bases. The CDR3 region has the DNA TGTGCCAGCAGTTTTAACTCGGACCTTACAGGGGATACGCAGTATTTT. This sequence encodes CASSFNSDLTGDTQYF.

The chain couples TRBV5-6 to TRBJ1-2; possibly TRBD1 for D (5 bases). The length of the CDR3 is 13 residues. Germline V CDR1 and CDR2: SGHDT, YYEEEE. V lost 0 bases and J 3 bases, leaving 6 bases between the germline ends. CDR3 DNA sequence: TGTGCCAGCAGCTTGGTACAGGACTATGGCTACACCTTC. This sequence encodes CASSLVQDYGYTF.